These 20 T cell receptor beta chains were sequenced from one sample in a study of T cells in Graves' hyperthyroidism and ophthalmopathy (dated by TCRdb to about 2019). The method was multiplex PCR. TCRdb names Illumina HiSeq 2000 as the instrument used. The TCR beta CDR3 regions were amplified from the RNA transcripts. The first round of RT-PCR for the TCR CDR3 was performed with the HTBI primer set and the Qiagen OneStep RT-PCR kit. TCRdb handled the public reads itself, with Q25 trimming in fastp and clone calling in MiXCR, and kept productive beta chains. Records with the same CDR3 protein are collapsed into one entry carrying the most frequent genes and DNA. The sample records some 350,000 distinct CDR3 sequences, around 25% of which are singletons. The ten most abundant clones make up about 70% of the sample. Specimen: blood. The source of these receptors is a man aged 50 to 60 with Graves' hyperthyroidism.

The chain joins TRBV6-1 to TRBJ1-2, with no clear D. The V gene lost 2 bases and the J gene lost 4 bases, with 11 bases spanning the gap. The CDR3 runs to 14 residues. Per the germline V gene, CDR1 is MNHNS and CDR2 is SASEGT. CDR3 nucleotide sequence: TGTGCCAGCAGTGAATTTGGACGGATCTATGGCTACACCTTC. It specifies CASSEFGRIYGYTF.

This clonotype was seen many times. This chain links TRBV3-1 with TRBJ2-1, with a possible D match to TRBD1 (5 bases). This CDR3 has 13 residues. Germline lookup yields CDR1 LGHDT and CDR2 YNNKEL (reference sequence). V was shortened by 2 bases and J by 8 bases, with 10 bases between the two germline ends. The CDR3 spells CASSQFSGHEQFF. The CDR3 nucleotides are TGTGCCAGCAGCCAATTTTCAGGGCATGAGCAGTTCTTC.

The V and J genes are TRBV20-1 and TRBJ2-4; TRBD2 matches 12 bases. After removal of 5 bases from V and 6 bases from J, the junction contained 5 bases not matched to a gene. The CDR3 consists of 14 residues. From germline, CDR1 is DFQATT and CDR2 SNEGSKA (reference sequence). This CDR3 is CSASTSGSSNIQYF. CDR3 DNA: TGCAGTGCTTCGACTAGCGGGAGTTCAAACATTCAGTACTTC.

The chain combines TRBV19 with TRBJ1-2; 7 nucleotides agree with TRBD1. Germline trimming cut 3 bases from V and 1 base from J; bases unmatched to any gene: 11. CDR3 length: 17 residues. Germline V gene sequence: CDR1 LNHDA, CDR2 SQIVND (reference sequence). The CDR3 DNA is TGTGCCAGTAGTATTAGGGGACAGTTACTTCTTAACTATGGCTACACCTTC. Residues: CASSIRGQLLLNYGYTF. Full variable domain (rest looked up from reference TRBV19 and TRBJ1-2): DGGITQSPKYLFRKEGQNVTLSCEQNLNHDAMYWYRQDPGQGLRLIYYSQIVNDFQKGDIAEGYSVSREKKESFPLTVTSAQKNPTAFYLCASSIRGQLLLNYGYTFGSGTRLTVV.

This clonotype appeared a few times. This chain links TRBV2 with TRBJ2-1; 12 bases fit TRBD2. V lost 8 bases to trimming and J lost 5 bases; unmatched junction nucleotides: 10. CDR1 is SNHLY and CDR2 is FYNNEI in the germline V gene. The CDR3 is 16 amino acids. In DNA, the CDR3 is TGTGCCAGCCTAAATTGGGGACTAGCGGGCCACAATGAGCAGTTCTTC. Amino acids: CASLNWGLAGHNEQFF.

Here the CDR3 DNA reads TGCAGTGCTAGAGGGACTAGCGGTCCTACCGAGCAGTACTTC. Its protein product is CSARGTSGPTEQYF. J is TRBJ2-7 and V is TRBV20-1; 10 nucleotides line up with TRBD2. Germline V gives CDR1 DFQATT, CDR2 SNEGSKA (reference sequence). V lost 1 base and J lost 6; bases outside the gene matches: 6. The CDR3 totals 14 residues.

This clonotype has ten or more counts. The chain couples TRBV6-1 to TRBJ2-5, with D possibly being TRBD1 or TRBD2 (5 bases each). This CDR3 has 14 residues. V lost 2 bases and J lost 1, with 8 bases in between. Germline V CDR1 and CDR2: MNHNS, SASEGT. The CDR3 protein is CASSEMGPQETQYF. CDR3 DNA sequence: TGTGCCAGCAGTGAAATGGGACCCCAAGAGACCCAGTACTTC.

In its sample, this clonotype was seen a few times. The rearrangement uses TRBV6-1 and TRBJ1-1, with 7 positions matching TRBD1. Germline CDR1 reads MNHNS; CDR2 reads SASEGT. The junction had 6 bases not matched to a gene; V was cut back by 7 bases and J by 4 bases. This CDR3 contains 13 residues. For the CDR3, the DNA is TGTGCCAGCATAACAGGGGTGGGCACTGAAGCTTTCTTT. Amino acids: CASITGVGTEAFF.

Note on this clonotype: Sequence at one end of the junction differs from germline and may be a read error. This chain joins TRBV7-3 and TRBJ2-2; D unresolved. The germline V gene encodes CDR1 SGHTA and CDR2 FQGTGA. The CDR3 contains 14 residues. The chain's CDR3 is CASSPPRDTGELFF. Here the CDR3 DNA reads TGCGCCAGCAGCCCCCCAAGGGACACCGGGGAGCTGTTTTTT.

This clonotype appeared a few times. The DNA for the CDR3 is TGTGCTAGTGGTTTCGACGGGGGGGATCAGCCCCAGCATTTT. Encoded protein: CASGFDGGDQPQHF. The chain uses TRBV12-5 and TRBJ1-5, with D perhaps TRBD1 (5 bases). Germline V gene data show CDR1 as LGHNT and CDR2 as FRNRAP. Trimming shortened V by 3 bases and J by 5 bases, and 11 bases separated the two germline ends. This CDR3 is 14 amino acids long.

The chain couples TRBV10-3 to TRBJ2-1; D is unclear. The V gene lost 2 bases and the J gene lost 5 bases, with 7 bases spanning the gap. CDR3 size: 13 residues. CDR1 and CDR2 (germline): ENHRY, SYGVKD. The CDR3 region is CAISEDGDNEQFF. Written as DNA, the CDR3 is TGTGCCATCAGTGAGGACGGAGACAATGAGCAGTTCTTC.

The sample holds a few counts of this clonotype. The chain carries TRBV7-9 and TRBJ2-1; TRBD2 aligns across 8 bases. Germline-derived CDR1 and CDR2 are SEHNR and FQNEAQ (reference sequence). The J segment lost 0 bases and the V segment lost 6 bases, leaving 7 bases of the junction unmatched. The CDR3 is 16 residues long. CDR3 coding DNA: TGTGCCAGCAGGGCTCGGGGGGGAAGCTCCTACAATGAGCAGTTCTTC. Translated, it gives CASRARGGSSYNEQFF.

This clonotype has ten or more counts. The chain recombines TRBV9 with TRBJ1-5; D remains ambiguous. Trimming removed 0 bases from V and 4 bases from J, with 11 bases in between. Looked up from germline, CDR1 is SGDLS and CDR2 is YYNGEE. The CDR3 covers 15 residues. The CDR3 region has the DNA TGTGCCAGCAGCGTAGATCCGGGTACGAATCAGCCCCAGCATTTT. Translation: CASSVDPGTNQPQHF.

Worth noting for this clonotype: One base away lies a much larger clone, so this may be a sequencing read error. The conserved final phenylalanine or tryptophan is absent from the CDR3, which likely points to a read error. J is TRBJ2-5 and V is TRBV7-9; the match to TRBD1 covers 7 bases. With 5 bases clipped from V and 5 bases from J, the junction kept 8 bases outside the gene matches. CDR1 is SEHNR and CDR2 is FQNEAQ in the germline V gene (reference sequence). The CDR3 length is 14 residues. CDR3 loop: CASSPMTGRETQYV. CDR3 sequence (DNA): TGTGCCAGCAGCCCAATGACAGGGCGGGAGACCCAGTACGTC.

The sample holds many counts of this clonotype. The rearrangement joins TRBV28 to TRBJ1-1; no clear D. Germline V CDR1 and CDR2: MDHEN, SYDVKM. V lost 6 bases, J lost 7 bases, and 9 bases lay in between. CDR3 size: 11 residues. The DNA of the CDR3 is TGTGCCAGCAGCAACGGGATTGAAGCTTTCTTT. Translated: CASSNGIEAFF.

This clonotype was observed a single time. A much bigger clone sits one base away, suggesting this may be a read error. The rearrangement links TRBV27 to TRBJ1-1, with D possibly being TRBD1 (5 bases). V lost 6 bases and J 3 bases, leaving 17 bases between the germline ends. Germline CDR1 is MNHEY and CDR2 is SMNVEV (reference sequence). The CDR3 consists of 15 residues. CDR3 amino acids: CASREGAGGDTEAFF. The CDR3 DNA follows: TGTGCCAGCAGGGAAGGGGCGGGGGGAGACACTGAAGCTTTCTTT.

This clonotype was counted many times. J is TRBJ2-3 and V is TRBV2; D perhaps matches TRBD1 (5 bases). CDR3 length: 15 amino acids. V was pared by 4 bases and J by 0 bases, with 11 bases between. Germline CDR1 SNHLY, CDR2 FYNNEI. CDR3 bases: TGTGCCAGCAGTGTTGACAGATCTAGCACAGATACGCAGTATTTT. Amino acid sequence: CASSVDRSSTDTQYF.

The rearrangement links TRBV20-1 to TRBJ2-5, with 11 bases matching TRBD2. V lost 5 bases to trimming and J lost 5 bases; unmatched junction nucleotides: 7. There are 14 residues in the CDR3. Germline loops: CDR1 DFQATT, CDR2 SNEGSKA (reference sequence). CDR3 in amino acids: CSASLAGGGETQYF. Here the CDR3 DNA reads TGCAGTGCTTCCTTAGCGGGAGGGGGCGAGACCCAGTACTTC.

This clonotype was seen just once. This chain joins TRBV27 and TRBJ1-5; 9 positions agree with TRBD1. Losses at the gene ends were 5 bases for V and 6 bases for J; bases not matched to a gene: 14. The germline gives CDR1 MNHEY, CDR2 SMNVEV (reference sequence). The CDR3 sequence is 17 residues long. The chain's CDR3 is CASSALGSGTGTQPQHF. The CDR3 region has the DNA TGTGCCAGCAGTGCACTTGGATCCGGGACAGGGACTCAGCCCCAGCATTTT.

This clonotype occurred many times. V is TRBV7-2 and J is TRBJ2-3; 12 bases are shared with TRBD2. Germline V gene lookup returns CDR1 SGHTA and CDR2 FQGNSA. The length of the CDR3 is 16 residues. Trimming removed 1 base from V and 4 bases from J; junction bases left unmatched: 3. CDR3 coding DNA: TGTGCCAGCAGCTTAGGGACTAGCGGGAAATCAGATACGCAGTATTTT. Protein product: CASSLGTSGKSDTQYF.